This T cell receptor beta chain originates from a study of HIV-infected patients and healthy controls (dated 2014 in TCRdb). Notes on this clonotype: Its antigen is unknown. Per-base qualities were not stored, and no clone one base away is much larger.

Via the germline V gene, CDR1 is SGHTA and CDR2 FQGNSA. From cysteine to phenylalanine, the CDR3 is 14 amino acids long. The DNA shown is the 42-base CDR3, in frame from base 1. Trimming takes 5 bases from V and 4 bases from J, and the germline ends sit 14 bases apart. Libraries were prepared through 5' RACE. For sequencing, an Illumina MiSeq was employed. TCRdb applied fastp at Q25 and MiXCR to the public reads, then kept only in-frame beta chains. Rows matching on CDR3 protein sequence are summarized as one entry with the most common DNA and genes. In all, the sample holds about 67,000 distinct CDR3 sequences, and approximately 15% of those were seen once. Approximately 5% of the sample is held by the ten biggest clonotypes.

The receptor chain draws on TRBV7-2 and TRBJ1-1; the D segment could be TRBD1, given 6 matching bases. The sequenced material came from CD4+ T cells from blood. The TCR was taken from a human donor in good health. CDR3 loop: CASSIQGGSTEAFF. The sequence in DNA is TGTGCCAGCAGCATACAGGGAGGTTCCACTGAAGCTTTCTTT.